These 9 T cell receptor beta chains share one sample of origin, sequenced in a study of beta chain features in type 1 diabetes (dated by TCRdb to the late 2010s). Study-wide findings and limitations: In all four CD4+ subsets, TCRB CDR3 length was moderately but significantly shorter in type 1 diabetes patients.

Library method: the immunoSEQ multiplex PCR assay. The entire isolated RNA was reverse transcribed using the High Capacity cDNA Reverse Transcription Kit, and thus expressed TCRB transcripts were sequenced. TCRdb mirrors the immuneACCESS table, restricted to in-frame sequences. Some clones are absent from its copies; in checked studies, under half trace to an unresolved V gene, and the reason for the others is unknown. This sample gives 600,000 to 700,000 clones in total; 13% of them show up just once. The ten largest clones take up approximately 0.022% of the sample. Which antigens these TCRs recognize remains unknown. The sample taken for sequencing was naive CD4+ T cells from blood. The sample's cell subset or site label, in plain terms: true naive CD4+ T cells. The receptors come from a man between 18 and 29 years old with type 1 diabetes.

The genes are TRBV4-1 and TRBJ2-7; TRBD2 matches 8 bases. CDR3 length: 14 amino acids. Looked up from germline, CDR1 is MGHRA and CDR2 is YSYEKL. V gave up 5 bases and J gave up 5 bases; unmatched junction bases: 8. The DNA for the CDR3 is TGCGCCAGCAGCTCCCGGGAGGGAGTAAACGAGCAGTACTTC. This sequence encodes CASSSREGVNEQYF.

This clone was observed a handful of times. The rearrangement joins TRBV7-3 to TRBJ1-1; D is undetermined. V gave up 5 bases and J gave up 0 bases, with 13 bases separating them. Germline V lookup: CDR1 SGHTA, CDR2 FQGTGA. This CDR3 comprises 15 residues. The CDR3 reads CASSPSGVMNTEAFF. DNA for the CDR3: TGTGCCAGCAGCCCGTCGGGAGTCATGAACACTGAAGCTTTCTTT.

The gene calls are TRBV5-1 and TRBJ2-3; D not certain. The CDR3 sequence is 12 residues long. V was cut by 4 bases and J by 6 bases, with 9 bases left in between. The germline gives CDR1 SGHRS, CDR2 YFSETQ. The CDR3 loop is CASSLSKDTQYF. Here the CDR3 DNA reads TGCGCCAGCAGCCTATCCAAGGATACGCAGTATTTT.

This chain joins TRBV6-1 and TRBJ2-7; possibly TRBD1 for D (5 bases). The V end lost 0 bases, the J end lost 9 bases, and 12 bases lay between the germline ends. The CDR3 is made up of 13 amino acids. The V gene's germline CDR1 is MNHNS and CDR2 SASEGT. DNA of the CDR3: TGTGCCAGCAGTGAAGCCCCCAGGGTGATGCAGTACTTC. Translation gives CASSEAPRVMQYF.

The rearrangement links TRBV11-1 to TRBJ2-1; TRBD1 matches at 7 bases. The CDR3 spans 17 residues. The ends lost 5 bases at V and 1 base at J; junction bases unmatched: 11. Per the germline V gene, CDR1 is SGHAT and CDR2 is FQDESV (reference sequence). The CDR3 DNA is TGTGCCAGCAGCCCAGGGACAGCCCGTGGGTCCTACAATGAGCAGTTCTTC. This encodes CASSPGTARGSYNEQFF.

The rearrangement uses TRBV11-3 and TRBJ2-3; tentatively, D is TRBD1 or TRBD2 (6 bases each). V gave up 4 bases and J gave up 0 bases, with 14 bases separating them. CDR3 size: 16 residues. Germline V gene data show CDR1 as SGHNT and CDR2 as YENEEA. The CDR3 reads CASSSWSGASTDTQYF. The CDR3, as DNA: TGTGCCAGCAGCTCCTGGTCGGGGGCAAGCACAGATACGCAGTATTTT.

J is TRBJ1-1 and V is TRBV5-1; D gene unclear. The CDR3 runs to 13 residues. Per germline, CDR1 SGHRS and CDR2 YFSETQ. Between the trimmed V and J ends, which lost 4 bases and 0 bases, there was a span of 7 bases. The CDR3 DNA is TGCGCCAGCAGCGCTTCTATGAACACTGAAGCTTTCTTT. Its protein is CASSASMNTEAFF.

This clone was observed a handful of times. The DNA of the CDR3 is TGTGCCAGCAGCGTAGGTTTGCCTTCAATGAACACTGAAGCTTTCTTT. It is translated as CASSVGLPSMNTEAFF. The chain combines TRBV9 with TRBJ1-1; no clear D. Per germline, CDR1 SGDLS and CDR2 YYNGEE. The CDR3 extends over 16 amino acids. The V and J ends lost 0 bases and 0 bases respectively, with 12 bases between them. Full variable domain (missing parts from reference TRBV9 and TRBJ1-1): DSGVTQTPKHLITATGQRVTLRCSPRSGDLSVYWYQQSLDQGLQFLIQYYNGEERAKGNILERFSAQQFPDLHSELNLSSLELGDSALYFCASSVGLPSMNTEAFFGQGTRLTVV.

The gene calls are TRBV30 and TRBJ1-6; D might be TRBD1 (5 bases). Trimming took 0 bases from V and 9 from J, leaving 12 bases between them. The CDR3 is 14 residues long. Germline V CDR1 and CDR2: GTSNPN, SVGIG (reference sequence). CDR3 sequence reads: CAWSVSGLGSPLHF. CDR3 nucleotides: TGTGCCTGGAGTGTATCGGGGCTCGGTTCACCCCTCCACTTT.